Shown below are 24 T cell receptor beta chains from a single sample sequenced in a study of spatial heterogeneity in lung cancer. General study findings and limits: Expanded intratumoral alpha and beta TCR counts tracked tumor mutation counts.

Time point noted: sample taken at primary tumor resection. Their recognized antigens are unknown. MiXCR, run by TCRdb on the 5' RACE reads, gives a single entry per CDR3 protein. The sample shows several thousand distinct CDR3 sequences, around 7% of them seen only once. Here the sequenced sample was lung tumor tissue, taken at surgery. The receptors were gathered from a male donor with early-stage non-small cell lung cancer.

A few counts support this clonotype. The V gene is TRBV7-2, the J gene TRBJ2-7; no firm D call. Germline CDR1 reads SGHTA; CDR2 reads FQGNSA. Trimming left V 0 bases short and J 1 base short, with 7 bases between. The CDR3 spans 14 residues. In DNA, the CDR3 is TGTGCCAGCAGCTTAGCCTCAGGTTCCTACGAGCAGTACTTC. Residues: CASSLASGSYEQYF.

The CDR3 spells CASSPSTGPNQPQHF. The CDR3 nucleotides are TGTGCCAGCTCACCCTCGACGGGTCCCAATCAGCCCCAGCATTTT. This rearrangement joins TRBV18 to TRBJ1-5; D uncertain. V was clipped by 3 bases and J by 3 bases, with 12 bases between them. Germline CDR1 KGHSH, CDR2 LQKENI. This CDR3 is built from 15 residues.

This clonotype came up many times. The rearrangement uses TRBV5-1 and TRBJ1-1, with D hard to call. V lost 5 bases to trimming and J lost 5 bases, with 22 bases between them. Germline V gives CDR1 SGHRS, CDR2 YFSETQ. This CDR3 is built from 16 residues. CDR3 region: CASSSTPVGDSTEAFF. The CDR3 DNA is TGCGCCAGCAGTTCTACCCCGGTCGGTGATTCTACTGAAGCTTTCTTT.

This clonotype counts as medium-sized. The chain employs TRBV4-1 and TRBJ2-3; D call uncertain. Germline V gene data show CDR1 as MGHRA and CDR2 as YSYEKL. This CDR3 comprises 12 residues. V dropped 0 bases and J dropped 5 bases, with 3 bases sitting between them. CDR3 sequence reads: CASSQDRDTQYF. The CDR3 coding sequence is TGCGCCAGCAGCCAAGATAGAGATACGCAGTATTTT.

Here the CDR3 reads CSARPGLAYEQYF. The DNA of the CDR3 is TGCAGTGCTAGACCGGGACTAGCCTACGAGCAGTACTTC. The chain carries TRBV20-1 and TRBJ2-7; 8 bases align to TRBD2. Looked up from germline, CDR1 is DFQATT and CDR2 is SNEGSKA (reference sequence). The J segment lost 2 bases and the V segment lost 2 bases, leaving 2 bases of the junction unmatched. The CDR3 consists of 13 residues.

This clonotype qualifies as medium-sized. CDR3 sequence reads: CAAGLPDWGELFF. CDR3 nucleotides: TGTGCAGCGGGGCTACCCGACTGGGGGGAGCTGTTTTTT. This sequence joins TRBV28 and TRBJ2-2; 7 nucleotides line up with TRBD2. CDR3 length: 13 residues. The germline CDR1 and CDR2 sequences are MDHEN and SYDVKM.

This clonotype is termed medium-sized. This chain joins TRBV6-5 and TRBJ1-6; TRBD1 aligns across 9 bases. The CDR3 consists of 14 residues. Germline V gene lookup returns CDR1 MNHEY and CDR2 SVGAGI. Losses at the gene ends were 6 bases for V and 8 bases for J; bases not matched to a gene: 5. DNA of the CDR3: TGTGCCAGCAGGCGGGACAGGGAATATTCACCCCTCCACTTT. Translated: CASRRDREYSPLHF.

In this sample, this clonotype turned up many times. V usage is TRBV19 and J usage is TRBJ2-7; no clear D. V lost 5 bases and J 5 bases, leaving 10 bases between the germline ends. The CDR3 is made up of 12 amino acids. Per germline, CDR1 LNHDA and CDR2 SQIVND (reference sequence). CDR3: CASSSGNHEQYF. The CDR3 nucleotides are TGTGCCAGTAGTTCGGGTAACCACGAGCAGTACTTC.

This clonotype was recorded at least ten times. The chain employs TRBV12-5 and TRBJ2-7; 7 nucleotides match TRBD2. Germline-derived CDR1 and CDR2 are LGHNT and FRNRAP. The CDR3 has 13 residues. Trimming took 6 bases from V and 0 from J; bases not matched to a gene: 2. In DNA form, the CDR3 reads TGTGCTAGTGGCCGCGGGGGCTCCTACGAGCAGTACTTC. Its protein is CASGRGGSYEQYF.

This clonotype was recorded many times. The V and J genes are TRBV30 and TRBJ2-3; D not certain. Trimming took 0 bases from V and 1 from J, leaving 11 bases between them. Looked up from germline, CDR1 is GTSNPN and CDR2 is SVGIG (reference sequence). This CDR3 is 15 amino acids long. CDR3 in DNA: TGTGCCTGGAGTGTTACGGATGTCGGCACAGATACGCAGTATTTT. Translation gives CAWSVTDVGTDTQYF. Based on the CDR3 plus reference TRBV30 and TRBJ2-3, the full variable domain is SQTIHQWPATLVQPVGSPLSLECTVEGTSNPNLYWYRQAAGRGLQLLFYSVGIGQISSEVPQNLSASRPQDRQFILSSKKLLLSDSGFYLCAWSVTDVGTDTQYFGPGTRLTVL.

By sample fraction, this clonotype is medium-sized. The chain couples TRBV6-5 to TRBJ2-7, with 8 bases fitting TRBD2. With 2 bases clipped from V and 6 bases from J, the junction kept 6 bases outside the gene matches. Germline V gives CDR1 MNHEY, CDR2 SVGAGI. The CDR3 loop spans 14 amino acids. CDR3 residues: CASSYEAGVSEQYF. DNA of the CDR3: TGTGCCAGCAGTTACGAAGCGGGAGTAAGCGAGCAGTACTTC.

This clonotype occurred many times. CDR3 nucleotide sequence: TGTGCCAGCAGCCGAGGGGGGGCATCCGGCGAGCAGTACTTC. It encodes CASSRGGASGEQYF. This chain connects TRBV11-2 to TRBJ2-7; maybe TRBD2 (7 bases). The length of the CDR3 is 14 residues. Germline CDR1 SGHAT, CDR2 FQNNGV. V was clipped by 5 bases and J by 6 bases, with 17 bases between them.

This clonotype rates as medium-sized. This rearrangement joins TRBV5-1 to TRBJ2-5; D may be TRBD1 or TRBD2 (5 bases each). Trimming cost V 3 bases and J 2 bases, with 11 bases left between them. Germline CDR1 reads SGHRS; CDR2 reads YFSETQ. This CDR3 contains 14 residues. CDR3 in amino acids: CASSSGHQQETQYF. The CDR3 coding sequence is TGCGCCAGCAGCTCGGGGCACCAACAAGAGACCCAGTACTTC.

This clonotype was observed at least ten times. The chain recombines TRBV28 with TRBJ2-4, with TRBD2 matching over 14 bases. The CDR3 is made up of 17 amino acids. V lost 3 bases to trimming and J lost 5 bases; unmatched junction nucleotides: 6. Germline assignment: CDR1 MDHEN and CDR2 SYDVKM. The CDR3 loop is CASSLGLAGVAQNIQYF. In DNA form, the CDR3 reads TGTGCCAGCAGTTTGGGACTAGCGGGAGTTGCACAAAACATTCAGTACTTC.

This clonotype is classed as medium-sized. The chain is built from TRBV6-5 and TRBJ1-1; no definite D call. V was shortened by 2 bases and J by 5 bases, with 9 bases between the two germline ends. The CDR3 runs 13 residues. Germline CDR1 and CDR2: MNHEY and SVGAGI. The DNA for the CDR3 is TGTGCCAGCAGTTACGAGGGAATGACTGAAGCTTTCTTT. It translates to CASSYEGMTEAFF.

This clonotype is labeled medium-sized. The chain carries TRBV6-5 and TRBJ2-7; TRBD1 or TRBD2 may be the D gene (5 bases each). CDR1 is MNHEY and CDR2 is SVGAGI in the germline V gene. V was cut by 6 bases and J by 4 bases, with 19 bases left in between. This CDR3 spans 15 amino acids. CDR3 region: CASRSGTRGTYEQYF. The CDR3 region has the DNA TGTGCCAGCAGGTCCGGGACCCGGGGCACTTACGAGCAGTACTTC.

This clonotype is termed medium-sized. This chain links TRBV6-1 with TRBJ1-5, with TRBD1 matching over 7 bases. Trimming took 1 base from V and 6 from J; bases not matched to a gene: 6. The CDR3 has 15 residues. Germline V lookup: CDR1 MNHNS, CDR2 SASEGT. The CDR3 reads CASSEVAGGIQPQHF. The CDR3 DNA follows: TGTGCCAGCAGTGAAGTCGCAGGGGGAATTCAGCCCCAGCATTTT.

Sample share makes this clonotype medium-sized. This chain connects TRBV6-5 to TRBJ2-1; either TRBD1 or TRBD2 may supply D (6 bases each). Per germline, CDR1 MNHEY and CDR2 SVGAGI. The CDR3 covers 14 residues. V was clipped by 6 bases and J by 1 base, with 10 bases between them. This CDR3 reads CASRSGASYNEQFF. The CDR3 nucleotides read TGTGCCAGCAGGTCGGGGGCTTCCTACAATGAGCAGTTCTTC.

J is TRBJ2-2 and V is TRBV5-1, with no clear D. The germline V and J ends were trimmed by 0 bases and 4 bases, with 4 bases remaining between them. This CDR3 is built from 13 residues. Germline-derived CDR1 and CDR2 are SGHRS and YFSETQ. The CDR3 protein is CASSLALTGELFF. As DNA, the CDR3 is TGCGCCAGCAGCTTGGCGCTCACCGGGGAGCTGTTTTTT.

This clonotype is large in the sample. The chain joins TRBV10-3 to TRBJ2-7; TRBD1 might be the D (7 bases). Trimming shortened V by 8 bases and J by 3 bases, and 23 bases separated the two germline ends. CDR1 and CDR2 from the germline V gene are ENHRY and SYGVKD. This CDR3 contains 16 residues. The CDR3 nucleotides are TGTGCCATCGGGGGAAACAGGGGAGGAGTCGACTACGAGCAGTACTTC. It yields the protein CAIGGNRGGVDYEQYF.

The CDR3 reads CASSLSPPRNQPQHF. CDR3 bases: TGTGCCAGCAGCTTAAGCCCCCCCCGCAATCAGCCCCAGCATTTT. The V and J genes are TRBV7-2 and TRBJ1-5; D is unclear. The CDR3 is 15 residues long. From germline, CDR1 is SGHTA and CDR2 FQGNSA. V was trimmed by 2 bases and J by 2 bases, leaving 10 bases between them.

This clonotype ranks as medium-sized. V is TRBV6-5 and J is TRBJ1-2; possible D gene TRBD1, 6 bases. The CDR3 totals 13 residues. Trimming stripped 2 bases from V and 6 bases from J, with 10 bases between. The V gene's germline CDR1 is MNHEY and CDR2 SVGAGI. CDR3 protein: CASSYEGVNGYTF. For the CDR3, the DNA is TGTGCCAGCAGTTACGAGGGGGTTAATGGCTACACCTTC.

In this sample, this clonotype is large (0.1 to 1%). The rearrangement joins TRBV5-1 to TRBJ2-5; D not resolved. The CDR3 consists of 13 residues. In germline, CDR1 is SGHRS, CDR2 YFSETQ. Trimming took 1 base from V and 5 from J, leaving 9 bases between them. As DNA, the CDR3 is TGCGCCAGCAGCTTGTGGAGTGGGGAGACCCAGTACTTC. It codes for CASSLWSGETQYF.

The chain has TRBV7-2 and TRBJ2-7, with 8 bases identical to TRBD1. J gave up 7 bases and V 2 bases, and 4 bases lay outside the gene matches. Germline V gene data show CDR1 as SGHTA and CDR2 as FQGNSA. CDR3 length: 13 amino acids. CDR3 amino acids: CASSLQGAREQYF. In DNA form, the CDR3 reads TGTGCCAGCAGCTTACAGGGGGCGCGTGAGCAGTACTTC.